Below are 27 T cell receptor beta chains sequenced from a single sample in a study of control samples from healthy donors and cancer patients. The method was immunoSEQ multiplex PCR; TCRdb's version includes in-frame clones alone and lacks a portion of them. Among 150,000 to 190,000 clones listed, roughly 92% were seen once. Material for sequencing was blood. The receptors stem from a man between 45 and 60 years old in good health.

Written as DNA, the CDR3 is TGTGCCAGCAGTTTAGGGGGGCGCAACTATGGCTACACCTTC. Its protein product is CASSLGGRNYGYTF. The chain links TRBV28 to TRBJ1-2; D may be TRBD1 (6 bases). Trimming removed 2 bases at V and 2 bases at J, with 9 bases between. Germline V gene sequence: CDR1 MDHEN, CDR2 SYDVKM. The CDR3 runs to 14 residues.

J is TRBJ2-3 and V is TRBV29-1, with 13 bases aligning to TRBD2. The CDR3 covers 20 residues. V was pared by 0 bases and J by 2 bases, with 14 bases of the junction left unmatched. Germline V lookup: CDR1 SQVTM, CDR2 ANQGSEA. Written as DNA, the CDR3 is TGCAGCGTTGAAGATCTTCCGGCCGGGGGACTAGCGGGGCCCACAGATACGCAGTATTTT. It encodes CSVEDLPAGGLAGPTDTQYF.

The V gene is TRBV6-4, the J gene TRBJ2-1, with no clear D. CDR3 size: 13 residues. The ends were cut back, 4 bases at V and 5 bases at J, with 9 bases in the middle. Germline values: CDR1 MRHNA, CDR2 SNTAGT. In DNA form, the CDR3 reads TGTGCCAGCAGTGCCGCGACCCACAATGAGCAGTTCTTC. Translating gives CASSAATHNEQFF.

This chain connects TRBV7-9 to TRBJ2-1; D gene unclear. The germline V and J ends were trimmed by 1 base and 5 bases, with 6 bases remaining between them. Germline V gene lookup returns CDR1 SEHNR and CDR2 FQNEAQ (reference sequence). The length of the CDR3 is 13 residues. CDR3 bases: TGTGCCAGCAGCTTAGGTCTACACAATGAGCAGTTCTTC. It translates to CASSLGLHNEQFF.

The V gene is TRBV27, the J gene TRBJ2-3, with 13 bases fitting TRBD2. Germline V gene data show CDR1 as MNHEY and CDR2 as SMNVEV (reference sequence). CDR3 length: 18 amino acids. V dropped 0 bases and J dropped 0; count of bases not matched to a gene: 3. The CDR3 coding sequence is TGTGCCAGCAGTTTATCGGGGACTAGCGGGATTAGCACAGATACGCAGTATTTT. Its translation is CASSLSGTSGISTDTQYF.

The chain uses TRBV5-4 and TRBJ2-7; weak D call: TRBD1 (6 bases). The CDR3 has 12 amino acids. V gave up 2 bases and J gave up 4 bases, with 7 bases separating them. Germline V gene sequence: CDR1 SGHNT, CDR2 YYREEE (reference sequence). The CDR3 loop is CASSLDRYEQYF. In DNA, the CDR3 is TGTGCCAGCAGCTTAGACAGGTACGAGCAGTACTTC. Supplemented by reference TRBV5-4 and TRBJ2-7, the full variable domain reads ETGVTQSPTHLIKTRGQQVTLRCSSQSGHNTVSWYQQALGQGPQFIFQYYREEENGRGNFPPRFSGLQFPNYSSELNVNALELDDSALYLCASSLDRYEQYFGPGTRLTVT.

The V call is TRBV12-3 or TRBV12-4, the J call TRBJ1-2; possible D gene TRBD1, 6 bases. This CDR3 spans 13 amino acids. Trimming shortened V by 2 bases and J by 2 bases, and 6 bases separated the two germline ends. The CDR3, as DNA: TGTGCCAGCAGTTTACAGGGGAACTATGGCTACACCTTC. Its translation: CASSLQGNYGYTF.

The V and J genes are TRBV3-1 (or the pseudogene TRBV3-2) and TRBJ1-1; 9 positions match TRBD1. V was clipped by 3 bases and J by 5 bases; unmatched bases: 1. There are 13 residues in the CDR3. Germline CDR1 reads LGHDT; CDR2 reads YNNKEL (reference sequence). The chain's CDR3 is CASSHDRGTEAFF. CDR3 nucleotide sequence: TGTGCCAGCAGCCATGACAGGGGGACTGAAGCTTTCTTT.

The chain couples TRBV14 to TRBJ1-3, with D possibly being TRBD1 (6 bases). The CDR3 extends over 14 amino acids. Trimming left V 2 bases short and J 4 bases short, with 9 bases between. Germline loops: CDR1 SGHDN, CDR2 FVKESK. CDR3: CASSQTGMGNTIYF. The DNA for the CDR3 is TGTGCCAGCAGCCAAACAGGGATGGGAAACACCATATATTTT.

The sample holds one count of this clone. The rearrangement uses TRBV28 and TRBJ1-6; D remains unclear. V was clipped by 7 bases and J by 9 bases, with 16 bases between them. The V gene's germline CDR1 is MDHEN and CDR2 SYDVKM. This CDR3 has 14 amino acids. The chain's CDR3 is CASTSASGGSPLHF. Written as DNA, the CDR3 is TGTGCCAGCACCTCTGCGTCGGGTGGTTCACCCCTCCACTTT.

The J gene is TRBJ1-1, the V gene TRBV10-3; D is undetermined. Germline-derived CDR1 and CDR2 are ENHRY and SYGVKD. The CDR3 sequence is 15 residues long. V shed 6 bases and J shed 1 base, with 15 bases lying between them. The CDR3 reads CAIRDRGEQNTEAFF. CDR3 nucleotide sequence: TGTGCCATCAGAGACCGTGGGGAACAGAACACTGAAGCTTTCTTT.

This clone was observed a few times. The chain employs TRBV5-6 and TRBJ2-3; D remains unclear. The V gene's germline CDR1 is SGHDT and CDR2 YYEEEE. The CDR3 runs to 15 residues. V was shortened by 4 bases and J by 0 bases, with 12 bases between the two germline ends. This CDR3 reads CASSEDPGSTDTQYF. The CDR3 region has the DNA TGTGCCAGCAGCGAAGACCCGGGTAGCACAGATACGCAGTATTTT.

The chain has TRBV5-6 and TRBJ2-2; 11 bases map to TRBD2. This CDR3 is 15 amino acids long. V was pared by 2 bases and J by 7 bases, with 4 bases of the junction left unmatched. CDR1 and CDR2 from the germline V gene are SGHDT and YYEEEE. This chain's CDR3 is CASSFLAGGGGELFF. Written as DNA, the CDR3 is TGTGCCAGCAGCTTTCTAGCGGGAGGTGGCGGGGAGCTGTTTTTT. The variable domain in full, completed from reference TRBV5-6 and TRBJ2-2, reads DAGVTQSPTHLIKTRGQQVTLRCSPKSGHDTVSWYQQALGQGPQFIFQYYEEEERQRGNFPDRFSGHQFPNYSSELNVNALLLGDSALYLCASSFLAGGGGELFFGEGSRLTVL.

This rearrangement joins TRBV27 to TRBJ2-7; D is possibly TRBD2 (6 bases). Germline V gene sequence: CDR1 MNHEY, CDR2 SMNVEV (reference sequence). V shed 7 bases and J shed 6 bases, with 13 bases lying between them. The CDR3 consists of 12 residues. In DNA form, the CDR3 reads TGTGCCAGCAAAAGGAGGGTCGGCGAGCAGTACTTC. This gives the protein CASKRRVGEQYF.

The chain combines TRBV19 with TRBJ2-7; TRBD1 is a possible D gene (6 bases). Trimming removed 5 bases from V and 5 bases from J, with 16 bases in between. Germline V gene sequence: CDR1 LNHDA, CDR2 SQIVND (reference sequence). The CDR3 has 14 amino acids. The CDR3 loop reads CASSSQTGMNEQYF. The CDR3, as DNA: TGTGCCAGTAGTTCTCAGACAGGTATGAACGAGCAGTACTTC.

This CDR3 is CASSLVMQTWANVLTF. CDR3 bases: TGTGCCAGCAGCTTAGTCATGCAAACTTGGGCCAACGTCCTGACTTTC. The V call is TRBV7-9, the J call TRBJ2-6, with D hard to call. Trimming took 1 base from V and 5 from J, leaving 12 bases between them. Germline CDR1 SEHNR, CDR2 FQNEAQ (reference sequence). This CDR3 has 16 amino acids. The full variable domain, in which reference TRBV7-9 and TRBJ2-6 provide the parts outside the CDR3, is DTGVSQNPRHKITKRGQNVTFRCDPISEHNRLYWYRQTLGQGPEFLTYFQNEAQLEKSRLLSDRFSAERPKGSFSTLEIQRTEQGDSAMYLCASSLVMQTWANVLTFGAGSRLTVL.

This rearrangement joins TRBV16 to TRBJ1-4, with D possibly matching TRBD1 (5 bases). Germline V gene data show CDR1 as KGHSY and CDR2 as FQNENV. The ends were cut back, 4 bases at V and 5 bases at J, with 8 bases in the middle. The CDR3 is 13 amino acids. This CDR3 reads CASSPGGNEKLFF. In DNA form, the CDR3 reads TGTGCCAGCAGCCCGGGGGGGAATGAAAAACTGTTTTTT.

The chain couples TRBV6-1 to TRBJ2-1, with D tentatively TRBD1 (5 bases). Trimming cost V 1 base and J 7 bases, with 8 bases left between them. The CDR3 loop spans 13 amino acids. The germline gives CDR1 MNHNS, CDR2 SASEGT. CDR3 DNA sequence: TGTGCCAGCAGTGAAGGGACACTAAATGAGCAGTTCTTC. Protein sequence: CASSEGTLNEQFF.

V and J are TRBV18 and TRBJ2-7, with TRBD2 matching over 8 bases. Germline V gives CDR1 KGHSH, CDR2 LQKENI. This CDR3 is built from 16 residues. Trimming cost V 4 bases and J 0 bases; bases outside gene matches: 8. The DNA of the CDR3 is TGTGCCAGCTCACACCCGACTAGCGCGCCCTCCTACGAGCAGTACTTC. Translating gives CASSHPTSAPSYEQYF.

This clone turned up a few times. This chain uses TRBV27 with TRBJ2-1; TRBD2 matches at 16 bases. The CDR3 is 18 residues long. The V gene's germline CDR1 is MNHEY and CDR2 SMNVEV (reference sequence). J was trimmed by 9 bases and V by 2 bases; bases with no gene match: 10. The CDR3: CASSLSRGTSGRAGEQFF. CDR3 DNA sequence: TGTGCCAGCAGTTTAAGCCGTGGGACTAGCGGGAGGGCGGGTGAGCAGTTCTTC.

The chain has TRBV6-6 and TRBJ2-2; D might be TRBD2 (5 bases). The length of the CDR3 is 14 residues. The ends were cut back, 4 bases at V and 7 bases at J, with 13 bases in the middle. Germline values: CDR1 MNHNY, CDR2 SVGAGI (reference sequence). As DNA, the CDR3 is TGTGCCAGCAGTTCCCGGGGAACGGTCGGGGAGCTGTTTTTT. It yields the protein CASSSRGTVGELFF.

The rearrangement uses TRBV6-1 and TRBJ2-4, with 9 bases fitting TRBD1. With 0 bases clipped from V and 16 bases from J, the junction kept 7 bases outside the gene matches. CDR1 and CDR2 (germline): MNHNS, SASEGT. This CDR3 has 13 amino acids. The CDR3 loop reads CASSEALRDRVYF. CDR3 sequence (DNA): TGTGCCAGCAGTGAAGCCCTCCGGGACAGGGTATACTTC.

This rearrangement joins TRBV5-4 to TRBJ2-3; no clear D. V lost 0 bases and J 1 base, leaving 3 bases between the germline ends. The CDR3 spans 13 residues. Germline-derived CDR1 and CDR2 are SGHNT and YYREEE (reference sequence). The CDR3 nucleotides read TGTGCCAGCAGCTTGGACGGCACAGATACGCAGTATTTT. It yields the protein CASSLDGTDTQYF.

J is TRBJ1-1 and V is TRBV5-6; D is uncertain. CDR1 SGHDT and CDR2 YYEEEE come from the germline V gene. The CDR3 is 15 amino acids. V shed 4 bases and J shed 1 base, with 14 bases lying between them. The CDR3 sequence is CASSGSLEGNTEAFF. CDR3 DNA sequence: TGTGCCAGCAGCGGATCTTTAGAAGGGAACACTGAAGCTTTCTTT.

The rearrangement links TRBV7-6 to TRBJ1-6; 9 bases agree with TRBD1. V trimming: 6 bases; J trimming: 10 bases; junction bases outside the gene matches: 13. CDR3 length equals 16 residues. Germline V lookup: CDR1 SGHVS, CDR2 FNYEAQ. The CDR3 here is CASRQRPGQGSSPLHF. Written as DNA, the CDR3 is TGTGCCAGCAGACAACGACCGGGACAGGGATCCTCACCCCTCCACTTT. Supplemented by reference TRBV7-6 and TRBJ1-6, the full variable domain reads GAGVSQSPRYKVTKRGQDVALRCDPISGHVSLYWYRQALGQGPEFLTYFNYEAQQDKSGLPNDRFSAERPEGSISTLTIQRTEQRDSAMYRCASRQRPGQGSSPLHFGNGTRLTVT.

The chain uses TRBV3-1 (or the pseudogene TRBV3-2) and TRBJ2-3; unclear D gene. V was cut by 2 bases and J by 7 bases, with 13 bases left in between. Germline values: CDR1 LGHDT, CDR2 YNNKEL (reference sequence). The length of the CDR3 is 14 residues. The CDR3 is CASSQSEVTNTQYF. In DNA form, the CDR3 reads TGTGCCAGCAGCCAATCGGAAGTTACAAATACGCAGTATTTT.

The chain links TRBV6-5 to TRBJ1-6; 9 bases are shared with TRBD1. Germline V gives CDR1 MNHEY, CDR2 SVGAGI. The ends lost 0 bases at V and 10 bases at J; junction bases unmatched: 7. The CDR3 consists of 16 residues. Written as DNA, the CDR3 is TGTGCCAGCAGTTACTCAGCCGGGACAGGGCCATCACCCCTCCACTTT. Protein product: CASSYSAGTGPSPLHF.